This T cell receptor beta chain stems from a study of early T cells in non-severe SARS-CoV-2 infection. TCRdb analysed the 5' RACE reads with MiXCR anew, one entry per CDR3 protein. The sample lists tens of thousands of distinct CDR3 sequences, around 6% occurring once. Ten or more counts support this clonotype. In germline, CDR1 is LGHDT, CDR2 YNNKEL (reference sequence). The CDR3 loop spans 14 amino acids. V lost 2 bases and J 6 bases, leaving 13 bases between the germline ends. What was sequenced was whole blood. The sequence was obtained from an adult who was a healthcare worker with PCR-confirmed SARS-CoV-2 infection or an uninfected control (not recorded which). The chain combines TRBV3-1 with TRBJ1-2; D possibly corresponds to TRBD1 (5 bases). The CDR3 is CASSQRTSGHGYTF. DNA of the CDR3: TGTGCCAGCAGCCAACGTACTTCAGGGCATGGCTACACCTTC.